The next 30 T cell receptor beta chains were all read from a single sample in a study of CD8 T cells in ankylosing spondylitis. TCRdb redid the calling of the 5' RACE reads with MiXCR, one entry per CDR3 protein. The top ten hold just under 3% of the sample, which has roughly 120,000 distinct CDR3 sequences, roughly 13% seen once. Sequencing was done on a sample of blood, either unsorted or a sorted T cell fraction (not recorded which). These receptors were obtained from a female donor with ankylosing spondylitis or in good health (not recorded which).

This clonotype was recorded many times. The chain links TRBV9 to TRBJ2-7; maybe TRBD2 (5 bases). Trimming pared 0 bases from V and 6 bases from J, leaving 10 bases between. Germline V gene data show CDR1 as SGDLS and CDR2 as YYNGEE. The CDR3 loop spans 13 amino acids. The CDR3 loop is CASSVDFGLEQYF. CDR3 nucleotide sequence: TGTGCCAGCAGCGTAGATTTTGGACTCGAGCAGTACTTC.

This clonotype was observed many times. The V gene is TRBV27, the J gene TRBJ2-3; D unclear. The CDR3 length is 16 residues. The germline CDR1 and CDR2 sequences are MNHEY and SMNVEV (reference sequence). The ends were cut back, 5 bases at V and 3 bases at J, with 18 bases in the middle. CDR3 DNA: TGTGCCAGCAGTGATTATTATAGGGTTGGTACAGATACGCAGTATTTT. Its protein product is CASSDYYRVGTDTQYF.

The chain couples TRBV2 to TRBJ1-3, with TRBD1 matching 7 bases. The V and J ends lost 5 bases and 3 bases, in that order; junction bases with no gene match: 7. CDR1 SNHLY and CDR2 FYNNEI come from the germline V gene. CDR3 size: 15 residues. The CDR3: CASSSQTGVGNTIYF. CDR3 bases: TGTGCCAGCAGTTCCCAAACAGGGGTTGGAAACACCATATATTTT.

This clonotype appeared many times. The rearrangement joins TRBV20-1 to TRBJ2-7; D possibly corresponds to TRBD2 (7 bases). Per the germline V gene, CDR1 is DFQATT and CDR2 is SNEGSKA (reference sequence). The CDR3 has 16 residues. The V end lost 0 bases, the J end lost 2 bases, and 17 bases lay between the germline ends. CDR3 in amino acids: CSAREPLAGATYEQYF. The CDR3 DNA sequence: TGCAGTGCTAGAGAACCTCTGGCGGGGGCAACCTACGAGCAGTACTTC.

This clonotype was counted between two and nine times. The V call is TRBV9, the J call TRBJ2-3, with TRBD1 identical over 8 bases. Germline V gene data show CDR1 as SGDLS and CDR2 as YYNGEE. The CDR3 loop spans 13 amino acids. V shed 5 bases and J 4 bases; nucleotides not matched to a gene: 3. This CDR3 reads CASSQGAADTQYF. The CDR3 region has the DNA TGTGCCAGCAGTCAGGGGGCGGCAGATACGCAGTATTTT.

This clonotype was observed at least ten times. The CDR3 region has the DNA TGCGCCAGCAGCCAAAAAGGGAAAGGGGACTACGAGCAGTACTTC. This codes for CASSQKGKGDYEQYF. The V gene is TRBV4-1, the J gene TRBJ2-7; a possible D gene is TRBD1 (5 bases). V lost 2 bases and J lost 3, with 14 bases in between. Germline V CDR1 and CDR2: MGHRA, YSYEKL. The length of the CDR3 is 15 residues.

This clonotype was seen a few times. This chain joins TRBV19 and TRBJ1-2; no reliable D call. V was cut by 9 bases and J by 3 bases, with 5 bases left in between. The germline V gene has CDR1 LNHDA and CDR2 SQIVND (reference sequence). The CDR3 totals 10 residues. The CDR3 DNA reads TGTGCCAGCAATTACTATGGCTACACCTTC. Amino acids: CASNYYGYTF.

Comments on this clonotype: One end of the junction does not line up with germline, which may come from a read error. This CDR3 is CASNLWSLVDEQYF. The CDR3 DNA reads as TGCGCCAGCAACTTGTGGTCGCTAGTGGACGAGCAGTACTTC. The chain uses TRBV5-1 and TRBJ2-7; no definite D call. This CDR3 region has 14 residues. Germline V gene lookup returns CDR1 SGHRS and CDR2 YFSETQ.

DNA of the CDR3: TGTGCCAGCTCACCACGGTACACGAACAATGAGCAGTTCTTC. It translates to CASSPRYTNNEQFF. The V and J genes are TRBV18 and TRBJ2-1; D not certain. Germline V gives CDR1 KGHSH, CDR2 LQKENI. This CDR3 is built from 14 residues. Trimming cost V 1 base and J 5 bases, with 9 bases left between them.

Ten or more counts support this clonotype. The rearrangement uses TRBV20-1 and TRBJ1-3; D may be TRBD1 (6 bases). CDR1 is DFQATT, CDR2 SNEGSKA, per germline (reference sequence). Trimming took off 5 bases at V and 0 bases at J, with 8 bases between the two ends. This CDR3 contains 13 residues. CDR3 sequence: CSAAQGSGNTIYF. The DNA for the CDR3 is TGCAGTGCTGCACAGGGCTCTGGAAACACCATATATTTT.

This clonotype was counted once. V is TRBV5-6 and J is TRBJ1-2; D is perhaps TRBD1 (5 bases). The CDR3 consists of 14 residues. Trimming cost V 0 bases and J 2 bases, with 8 bases left between them. Germline CDR1 is SGHDT and CDR2 is YYEEEE. The chain's CDR3 is CASSLGQPNYGYTF. The DNA of the CDR3 is TGTGCCAGCAGCTTGGGACAGCCAAACTATGGCTACACCTTC.

There are many counts of this clonotype. This chain connects TRBV4-2 to TRBJ2-3; D is undetermined. This CDR3 has 15 residues. Trimming stripped 0 bases from V and 4 bases from J, with 11 bases between. Per germline, CDR1 LGHNA and CDR2 YNFKEQ. CDR3 protein: CASSQDSPGADTQYF. The CDR3, as DNA: TGTGCCAGCAGCCAAGATTCCCCAGGCGCAGATACGCAGTATTTT.

This clonotype has more than one count but fewer than ten. This chain links TRBV9 with TRBJ1-3; D not certain. V was clipped by 0 bases and J by 2 bases, with 12 bases between them. This CDR3 has 16 residues. Germline V gene data show CDR1 as SGDLS and CDR2 as YYNGEE. The CDR3 DNA follows: TGTGCCAGCAGCGTAGCGGTGGGGTCCACTGGAAACACCATATATTTT. It translates to CASSVAVGSTGNTIYF.

This clonotype was counted a few times. The chain has TRBV29-1 and TRBJ2-3; D remains ambiguous. CDR1 is SQVTM and CDR2 is ANQGSEA in the germline V gene. This CDR3 has 11 amino acids. The V end lost 7 bases, the J end lost 4 bases, and 9 bases lay between the germline ends. The DNA of the CDR3 is TGCAGCGCTGAGTACCCAGATACGCAGTATTTT. Encoded protein: CSAEYPDTQYF.

This clonotype was picked up a small number of times. The chain couples TRBV29-1 to TRBJ2-7, with TRBD1 identical over 8 bases. This CDR3 is 13 amino acids long. Losses at the gene ends were 4 bases for V and 3 bases for J; bases not matched to a gene: 5. Germline V gene sequence: CDR1 SQVTM, CDR2 ANQGSEA. Here the CDR3 reads CSVGQGKGYEQYF. The CDR3 nucleotides read TGCAGCGTTGGACAGGGGAAAGGCTACGAGCAGTACTTC.

This clonotype was found once. The gene calls are TRBV6-5 and TRBJ2-3, with 8 positions matching TRBD2. V shed 4 bases and J 0 bases; nucleotides not matched to a gene: 12. CDR1 MNHEY and CDR2 SVGAGI come from the germline V gene. CDR3 length: 18 residues. The CDR3 bases are TGTGCCAGCAGTTCCTTAGCGGGGATACGAACTAGCACAGATACGCAGTATTTT. Protein sequence: CASSSLAGIRTSTDTQYF.

This clonotype has a count of ten or more. V is TRBV20-1 and J is TRBJ2-3; D remains ambiguous. The germline V and J ends were trimmed by 6 bases and 0 bases, with 13 bases remaining between them. Germline V gives CDR1 DFQATT, CDR2 SNEGSKA (reference sequence). The CDR3 spans 14 residues. CDR3 protein: CSALGQESTDTQYF. As DNA, the CDR3 is TGCAGTGCCCTTGGGCAGGAGAGCACAGATACGCAGTATTTT.

This clonotype occurred many times. The chain couples TRBV5-1 to TRBJ1-2; possible D gene TRBD1, 6 bases. Germline V gene lookup returns CDR1 SGHRS and CDR2 YFSETQ. V lost 0 bases, J lost 6 bases, and 9 bases lay in between. The CDR3 sequence is 13 residues long. The CDR3 sequence: CASSLASGDGYTF. The CDR3 nucleotides are TGCGCCAGCAGCTTGGCGTCAGGGGATGGCTACACCTTC.

The rearrangement links TRBV6-1 to TRBJ2-5; 8 bases are shared with TRBD1. CDR1 is MNHNS and CDR2 is SASEGT in the germline V gene. The CDR3 has 14 amino acids. J lost 6 bases, V lost 7 bases, and 10 bases had no gene match. The CDR3 here is CASTPRTGKQTQYF. CDR3 nucleotide sequence: TGTGCCAGCACACCTCGGACAGGGAAACAGACCCAGTACTTC.

Of note for this clonotype: A much larger clone is a single base away; this may be a read error. The gene calls are TRBV28 and TRBJ2-2; tentatively, D is TRBD1 (6 bases). The V end was cut by 4 bases, the J end by 1 base, with 13 bases between. This CDR3 has 16 amino acids. Germline CDR1 is MDHEN and CDR2 is SYDVKM. CDR3 in amino acids: CASSSGETGNTGELFF. CDR3 coding DNA: TGTGCCAGCAGTTCCGGTGAGACAGGGAACACCGGGGAGCTGTTTTTT.

The V call is TRBV6-6, the J call TRBJ1-5, with D uncertain. The CDR3 has 13 amino acids. Germline CDR1 is MNHNY and CDR2 is SVGAGI (reference sequence). V lost 10 bases, J lost 2 bases, and 12 bases lay in between. The CDR3 nucleotides read TGTGCCATAGCGACGGTGGGCAATCAGCCCCAGCATTTT. Its protein product is CAIATVGNQPQHF.

The chain has TRBV12-3 or TRBV12-4 and TRBJ2-3; maybe TRBD1 (5 bases). This CDR3 comprises 16 residues. V shed 5 bases and J shed 4 bases, with 19 bases lying between them. Here the CDR3 reads CASSLQAGWVADTQYF. Here the CDR3 DNA reads TGTGCCAGCAGTCTACAGGCCGGCTGGGTGGCAGATACGCAGTATTTT.

The table lists this clonotype with many counts. The V call is TRBV29-1, the J call TRBJ2-3, with a possible D match to TRBD1 (5 bases). Deletions cut 0 bases from V and 0 bases from J, with 28 bases between. Per germline, CDR1 SQVTM and CDR2 ANQGSEA. CDR3 length equals 21 residues. DNA for the CDR3: TGCAGCGTTGAAGAAAGGTTGAGACAGAGTTTTTTAACCACTAGCACAGATACGCAGTATTTT. It translates to CSVEERLRQSFLTTSTDTQYF.

This clonotype occurred many times. The J gene is TRBJ2-7, the V gene TRBV7-8, with D possibly matching TRBD1 (6 bases). The V end was cut by 5 bases, the J end by 2 bases, with 7 bases between. The germline V gene has CDR1 SGHVS and CDR2 FQNEAQ. This CDR3 is built from 12 residues. The CDR3 DNA reads TGTGCCAGCAGCAGACAGGCCTACGAGCAGTACTTC. This gives the protein CASSRQAYEQYF.

The V call is TRBV27, the J call TRBJ2-7; D gene ambiguous. The V gene's germline CDR1 is MNHEY and CDR2 SMNVEV (reference sequence). CDR3 length: 15 residues. V lost 2 bases and J lost 3, with 14 bases in between. This CDR3 reads CASSLMARVVYEQYF. CDR3 bases: TGTGCCAGCAGTTTAATGGCCAGAGTAGTCTACGAGCAGTACTTC.

This clonotype was detected only a few times. V gene TRBV6-5 combines with J gene TRBJ2-5; D call uncertain. Germline CDR1 is MNHEY and CDR2 is SVGAGI. The V and J ends lost 4 bases and 4 bases respectively, with 4 bases between them. This CDR3 spans 11 amino acids. The CDR3: CASSSIETQYF. CDR3 sequence (DNA): TGTGCCAGCAGTTCCATAGAGACCCAGTACTTC.

This clonotype has ten or more counts. This chain links TRBV5-1 with TRBJ2-3; 7 nucleotides match TRBD2. CDR1 and CDR2 from the germline V gene are SGHRS and YFSETQ. The CDR3 sequence is 16 residues long. V shed 4 bases, J shed 6 bases, and the junction held 14 bases outside the gene matches. CDR3 DNA: TGCGCCAGCAGCGAACGCGGGACTAAAACAACGGATACGCAGTATTTT. Protein product: CASSERGTKTTDTQYF.

This clonotype was observed a handful of times. The chain is built from TRBV5-1 and TRBJ1-1; D is undetermined. Trimming stripped 7 bases from V and 0 bases from J, with 7 bases between. CDR1 and CDR2 from the germline V gene are SGHRS and YFSETQ. The CDR3 contains 12 residues. DNA for the CDR3: TGCGCCAGCGTCGGAGTGAACACTGAAGCTTTCTTT. Amino acids: CASVGVNTEAFF.

V usage is TRBV6-5 and J usage is TRBJ2-5, with D perhaps matching TRBD1 or TRBD2 (5 bases each). The CDR3 sequence is 15 residues long. From germline, CDR1 is MNHEY and CDR2 SVGAGI. With 0 bases removed from V and 1 base from J, the gap between germline ends came to 9 bases. CDR3 coding DNA: TGTGCCAGCAGTTACTCGACCGGGGCCCAAGAGACCCAGTACTTC. It yields the protein CASSYSTGAQETQYF.

This clonotype was detected only a few times. This chain joins TRBV14 and TRBJ1-1; possibly TRBD1 for D (5 bases). The CDR3 is 13 amino acids. V was shortened by 9 bases and J by 1 base, with 12 bases between the two germline ends. CDR1 SGHDN and CDR2 FVKESK come from the germline V gene. CDR3 in DNA: TGTGCCAGTACCCCAGGGCCGAACACTGAAGCTTTCTTT. The encoded protein is CASTPGPNTEAFF. Full variable domain (outside the CDR3, taken from reference TRBV14 and TRBJ1-1): EAGVTQFPSHSVIEKGQTVTLRCDPISGHDNLYWYRRVMGKEIKFLLHFVKESKQDESGMPNNRFLAERTGGTYSTLKVQPAELEDSGVYFCASTPGPNTEAFFGQGTRLTVV.